The clone carrying this TCR beta chain has more than one count but fewer than ten. A single record per CDR3 protein comes from TCRdb applying MiXCR to the 5' RACE reads. The table has about 190,000 distinct CDR3 sequences, about 10% seen once. There are 18 residues in the CDR3. CDR1 and CDR2 from the germline V gene are KGHSH and LQKENI. Trimming pared 1 base from V and 2 bases from J, leaving 17 bases between. This entry comes from a study of T-cell memory formation after mild COVID-19. Study in general: TCR clusters were largely donor specific.

The J gene is TRBJ2-2, the V gene TRBV18; no reliable D call. This receptor was obtained from a man aged 18-30 years who had mild COVID-19 (a few samples of this study predate the infection). Cell type and time point are not known. Sequenced input: PBMCs or a T cell subset sorted from them (not recorded which). CDR3: CASSPLLRRIINTGELFF. Written as DNA, the CDR3 is TGTGCCAGCTCACCACTTCTCCGGAGAATCATTAACACCGGGGAGCTGTTTTTT.